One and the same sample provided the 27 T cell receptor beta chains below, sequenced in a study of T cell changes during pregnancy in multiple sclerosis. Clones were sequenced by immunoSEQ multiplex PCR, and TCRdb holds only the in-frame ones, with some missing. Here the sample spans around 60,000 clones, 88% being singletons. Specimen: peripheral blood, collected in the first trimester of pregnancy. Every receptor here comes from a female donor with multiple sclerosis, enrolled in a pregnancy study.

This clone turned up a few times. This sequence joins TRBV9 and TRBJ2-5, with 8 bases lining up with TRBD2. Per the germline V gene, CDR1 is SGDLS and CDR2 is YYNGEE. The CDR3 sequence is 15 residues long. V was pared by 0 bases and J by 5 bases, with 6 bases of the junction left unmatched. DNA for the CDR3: TGTGCCAGCAGCGTAGCGGGAGGGCCGGGGGAGACCCAGTACTTC. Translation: CASSVAGGPGETQYF.

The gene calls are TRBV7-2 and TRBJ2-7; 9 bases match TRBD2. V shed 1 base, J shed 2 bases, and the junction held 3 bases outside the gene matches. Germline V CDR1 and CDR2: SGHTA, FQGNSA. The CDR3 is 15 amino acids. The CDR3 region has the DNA TGTGCCAGCAGCTTAGGGGCGGGAGGGCCCTACGAGCAGTACTTC. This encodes CASSLGAGGPYEQYF.

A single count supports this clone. The CDR3 DNA reads TGTGCCAGCAGAATCCAAGAGACTGGAAACACCATATATTTT. Translation gives CASRIQETGNTIYF. V gene TRBV6-6 combines with J gene TRBJ1-3; D uncertain. The germline V gene has CDR1 MNHNY and CDR2 SVGAGI (reference sequence). The CDR3 is made up of 14 amino acids. V dropped 6 bases and J dropped 2 bases, with 11 bases sitting between them.

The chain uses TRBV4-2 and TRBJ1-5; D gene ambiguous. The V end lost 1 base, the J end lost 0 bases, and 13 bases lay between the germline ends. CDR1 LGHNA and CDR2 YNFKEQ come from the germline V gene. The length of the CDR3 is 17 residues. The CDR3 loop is CASSQGAQIDSNQPQHF. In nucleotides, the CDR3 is TGTGCCAGCAGCCAAGGGGCACAGATAGATAGCAATCAGCCCCAGCATTTT.

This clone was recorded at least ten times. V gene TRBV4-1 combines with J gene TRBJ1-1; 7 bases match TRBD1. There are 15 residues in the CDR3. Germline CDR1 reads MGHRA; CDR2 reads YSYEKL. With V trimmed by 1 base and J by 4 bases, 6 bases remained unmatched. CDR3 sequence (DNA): TGCGCCAGCAGCCAAGCCGACAGGGAGGCCACTGAAGCTTTCTTT. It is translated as CASSQADREATEAFF.

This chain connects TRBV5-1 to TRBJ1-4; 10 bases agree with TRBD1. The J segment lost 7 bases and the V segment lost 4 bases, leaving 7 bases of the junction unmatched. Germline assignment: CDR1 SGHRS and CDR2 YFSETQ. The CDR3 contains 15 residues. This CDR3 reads CASSPWDRGFEKLFF. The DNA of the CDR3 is TGCGCCAGCAGCCCATGGGACAGGGGCTTTGAAAAACTGTTTTTT.

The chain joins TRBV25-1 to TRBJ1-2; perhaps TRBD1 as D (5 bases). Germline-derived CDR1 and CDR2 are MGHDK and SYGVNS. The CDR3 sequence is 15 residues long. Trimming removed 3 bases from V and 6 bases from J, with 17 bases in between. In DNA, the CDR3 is TGTGCCAGCAGTGATGGGCCCCCGGGGGTTGATGGCTACACCTTC. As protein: CASSDGPPGVDGYTF.

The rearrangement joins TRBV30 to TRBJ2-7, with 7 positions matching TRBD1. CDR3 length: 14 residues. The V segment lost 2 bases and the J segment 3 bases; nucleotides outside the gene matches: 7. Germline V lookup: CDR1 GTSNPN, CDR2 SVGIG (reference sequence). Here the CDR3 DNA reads TGTGCCTGGAGTCGAAATACAGGGGTCTACGAGCAGTACTTC. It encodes CAWSRNTGVYEQYF.

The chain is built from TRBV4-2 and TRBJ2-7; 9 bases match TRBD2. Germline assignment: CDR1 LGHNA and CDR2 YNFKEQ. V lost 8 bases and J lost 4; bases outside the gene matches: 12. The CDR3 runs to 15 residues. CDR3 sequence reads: CASRGGVAGEYEQYF. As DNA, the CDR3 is TGTGCCAGCCGAGGGGGAGTAGCGGGAGAGTACGAGCAGTACTTC.

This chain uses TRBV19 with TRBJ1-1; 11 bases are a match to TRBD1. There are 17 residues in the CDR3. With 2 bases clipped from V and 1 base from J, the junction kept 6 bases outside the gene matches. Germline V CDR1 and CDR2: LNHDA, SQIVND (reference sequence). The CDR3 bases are TGTGCCAGTAGTATATACACGGGACAGGGGGGGAACACTGAAGCTTTCTTT. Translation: CASSIYTGQGGNTEAFF.

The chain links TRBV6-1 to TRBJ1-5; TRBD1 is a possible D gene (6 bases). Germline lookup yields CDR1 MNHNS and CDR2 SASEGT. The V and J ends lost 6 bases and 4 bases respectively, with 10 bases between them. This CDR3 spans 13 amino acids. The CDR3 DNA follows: TGTGCCAGCAGAGGACAGATTAATCAGCCCCAGCATTTT. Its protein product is CASRGQINQPQHF.

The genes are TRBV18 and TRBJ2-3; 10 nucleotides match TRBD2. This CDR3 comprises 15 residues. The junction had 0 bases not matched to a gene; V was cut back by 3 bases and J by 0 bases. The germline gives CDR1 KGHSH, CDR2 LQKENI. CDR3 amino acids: CASSPTSGSTDTQYF. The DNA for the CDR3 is TGTGCCAGCTCACCGACTAGCGGGAGCACAGATACGCAGTATTTT. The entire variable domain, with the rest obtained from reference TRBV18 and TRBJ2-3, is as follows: NAGVMQNPRHLVRRRGQEARLRCSPMKGHSHVYWYRQLPEEGLKFMVYLQKENIIDESGMPKERFSAEFPKEGPSILRIQQVVRGDSAAYFCASSPTSGSTDTQYFGPGTRLTVL.

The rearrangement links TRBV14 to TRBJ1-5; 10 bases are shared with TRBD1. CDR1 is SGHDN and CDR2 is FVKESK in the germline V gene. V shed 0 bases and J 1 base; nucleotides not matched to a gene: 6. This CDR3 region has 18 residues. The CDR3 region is CASSQEGQGNNSNQPQHF. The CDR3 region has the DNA TGTGCCAGCAGCCAAGAGGGACAGGGGAATAACAGCAATCAGCCCCAGCATTTT.

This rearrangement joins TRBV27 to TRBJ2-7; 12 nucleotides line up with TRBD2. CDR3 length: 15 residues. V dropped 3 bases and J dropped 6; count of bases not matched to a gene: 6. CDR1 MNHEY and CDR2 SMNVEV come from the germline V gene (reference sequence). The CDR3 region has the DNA TGTGCCAGCAGTTTTCTAGCGGGAGGGCCGGGCGAGCAGTACTTC. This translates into CASSFLAGGPGEQYF.

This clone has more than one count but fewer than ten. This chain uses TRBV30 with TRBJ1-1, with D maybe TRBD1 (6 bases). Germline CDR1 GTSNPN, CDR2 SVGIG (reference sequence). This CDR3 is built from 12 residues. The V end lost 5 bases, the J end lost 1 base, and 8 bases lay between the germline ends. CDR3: CAWGTPNTEAFF. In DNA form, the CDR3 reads TGTGCCTGGGGGACACCGAACACTGAAGCTTTCTTT.

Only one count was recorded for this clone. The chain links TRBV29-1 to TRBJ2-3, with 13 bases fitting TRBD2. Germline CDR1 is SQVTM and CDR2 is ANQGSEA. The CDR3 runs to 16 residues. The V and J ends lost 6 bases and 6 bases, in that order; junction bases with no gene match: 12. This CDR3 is CSVRLRLAGGRDTQYF. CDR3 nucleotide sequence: TGCAGCGTGCGGTTGAGACTAGCGGGAGGCCGGGATACGCAGTATTTT.

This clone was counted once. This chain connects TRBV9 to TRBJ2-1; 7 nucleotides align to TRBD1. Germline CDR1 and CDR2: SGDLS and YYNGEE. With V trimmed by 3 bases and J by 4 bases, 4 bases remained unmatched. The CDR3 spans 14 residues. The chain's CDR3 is CASSGGTDYNEQFF. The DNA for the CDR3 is TGTGCCAGCAGCGGAGGGACAGATTACAATGAGCAGTTCTTC.

In DNA, the CDR3 is TGTGCCAGCTCACCACCGATCAACAGGGTCACTGAAGCTTTCTTT. As protein: CASSPPINRVTEAFF. The genes are TRBV18 and TRBJ1-1, with D perhaps matching TRBD1 (6 bases). The CDR3 contains 15 residues. The V gene lost 0 bases and the J gene lost 4 bases, with 12 bases spanning the gap. Per the germline V gene, CDR1 is KGHSH and CDR2 is LQKENI.

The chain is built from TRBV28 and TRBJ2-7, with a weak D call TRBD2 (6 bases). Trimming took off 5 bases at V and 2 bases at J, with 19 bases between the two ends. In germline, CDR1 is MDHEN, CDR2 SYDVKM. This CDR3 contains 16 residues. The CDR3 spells CASSDVRQGGTYEQYF. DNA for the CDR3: TGTGCCAGCAGTGACGTGCGGCAGGGCGGGACCTACGAGCAGTACTTC.

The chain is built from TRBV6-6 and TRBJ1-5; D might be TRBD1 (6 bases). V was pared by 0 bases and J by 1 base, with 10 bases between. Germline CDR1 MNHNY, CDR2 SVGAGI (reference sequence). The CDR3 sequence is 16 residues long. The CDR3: CASSYSGQGSNQPQHF. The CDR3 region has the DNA TGTGCCAGCAGTTACTCGGGGCAGGGGAGCAATCAGCCCCAGCATTTT.

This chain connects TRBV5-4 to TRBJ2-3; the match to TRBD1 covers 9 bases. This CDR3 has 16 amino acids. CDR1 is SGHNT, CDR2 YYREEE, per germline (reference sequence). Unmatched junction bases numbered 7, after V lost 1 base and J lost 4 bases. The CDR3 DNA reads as TGTGCCAGCAGCTTGTACAGGACAGGGGTGGCAGATACGCAGTATTTT. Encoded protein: CASSLYRTGVADTQYF.

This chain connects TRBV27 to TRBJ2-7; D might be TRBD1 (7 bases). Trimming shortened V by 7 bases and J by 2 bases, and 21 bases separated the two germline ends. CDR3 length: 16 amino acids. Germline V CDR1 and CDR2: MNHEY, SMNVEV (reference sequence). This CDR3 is CASIPSGAQGPYEQYF. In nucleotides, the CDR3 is TGTGCCAGCATCCCCTCGGGGGCACAGGGGCCCTACGAGCAGTACTTC.

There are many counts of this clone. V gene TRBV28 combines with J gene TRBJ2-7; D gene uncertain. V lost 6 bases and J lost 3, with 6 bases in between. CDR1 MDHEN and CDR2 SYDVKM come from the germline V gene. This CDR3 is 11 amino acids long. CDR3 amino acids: CASSALYEQYF. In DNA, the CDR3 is TGTGCCAGCAGCGCACTCTACGAGCAGTACTTC.

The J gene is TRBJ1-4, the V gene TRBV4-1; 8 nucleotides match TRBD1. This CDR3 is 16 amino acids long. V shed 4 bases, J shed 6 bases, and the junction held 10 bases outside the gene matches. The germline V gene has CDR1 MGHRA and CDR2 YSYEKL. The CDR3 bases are TGCGCCAGCAGCCCGACGCCGACAGGGGAGCATGAAAAACTGTTTTTT. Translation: CASSPTPTGEHEKLFF.

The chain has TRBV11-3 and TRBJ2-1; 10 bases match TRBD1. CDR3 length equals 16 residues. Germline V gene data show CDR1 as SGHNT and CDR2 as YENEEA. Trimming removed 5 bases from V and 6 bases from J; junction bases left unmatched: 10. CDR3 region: CASSRRDRGPFNEQFF. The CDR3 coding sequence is TGTGCCAGCAGCCGACGGGACAGGGGCCCATTCAATGAGCAGTTCTTC.

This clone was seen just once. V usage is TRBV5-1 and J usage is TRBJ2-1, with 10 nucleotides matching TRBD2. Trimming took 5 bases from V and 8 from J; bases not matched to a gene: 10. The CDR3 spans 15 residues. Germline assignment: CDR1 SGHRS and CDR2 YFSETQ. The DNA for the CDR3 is TGCGCCAGCAGTCAGACTAGCGGGCGGTGGGATGAGCAGTTCTTC. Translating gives CASSQTSGRWDEQFF.

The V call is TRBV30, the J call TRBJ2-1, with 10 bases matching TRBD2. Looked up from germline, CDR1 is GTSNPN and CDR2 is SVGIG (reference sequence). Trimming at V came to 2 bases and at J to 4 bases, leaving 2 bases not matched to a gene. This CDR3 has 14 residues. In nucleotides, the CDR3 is TGTGCCTGGAGTACTAGCGGGATGTACAATGAGCAGTTCTTC. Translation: CAWSTSGMYNEQFF.